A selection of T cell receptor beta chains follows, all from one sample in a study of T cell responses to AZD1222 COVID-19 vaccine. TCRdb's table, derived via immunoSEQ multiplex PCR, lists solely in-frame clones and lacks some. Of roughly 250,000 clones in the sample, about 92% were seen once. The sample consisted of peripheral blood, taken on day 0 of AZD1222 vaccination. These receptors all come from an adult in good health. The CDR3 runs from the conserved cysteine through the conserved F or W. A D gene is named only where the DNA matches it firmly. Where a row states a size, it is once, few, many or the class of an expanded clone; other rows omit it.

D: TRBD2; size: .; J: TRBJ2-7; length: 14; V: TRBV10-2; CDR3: CASTRGGGVYEQYF; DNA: TGCGCCAGCACGAGGGGCGGGGGGGTGTACGAGCAGTACTTC
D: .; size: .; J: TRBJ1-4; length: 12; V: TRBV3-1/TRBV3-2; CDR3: CASSQVGEKLFF; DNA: TGTGCCAGCAGCCAAGTTGGGGAAAAACTGTTTTTT
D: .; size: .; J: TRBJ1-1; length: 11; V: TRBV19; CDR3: CASRSGTEAFF; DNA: TGTGCCAGTAGAAGTGGAACTGAAGCTTTCTTT
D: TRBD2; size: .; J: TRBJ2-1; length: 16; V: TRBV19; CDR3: CASSMPWAGGYNEQFF; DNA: TGTGCCAGTAGTATGCCTTGGGCGGGAGGTTACAATGAGCAGTTCTTC
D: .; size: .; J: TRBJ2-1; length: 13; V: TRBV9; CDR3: CASSVTEYNEQFF; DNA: TGTGCCAGCAGCGTAACAGAATACAATGAGCAGTTCTTC
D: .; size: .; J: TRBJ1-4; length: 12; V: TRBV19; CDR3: CASSVKGRKLFF; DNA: TGTGCCAGTAGTGTTAAGGGTCGGAAACTGTTTTTT
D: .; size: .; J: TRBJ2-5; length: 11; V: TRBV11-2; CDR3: CASSPGETQYF; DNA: TGTGCCAGCAGCCCCGGAGAGACCCAGTACTTC
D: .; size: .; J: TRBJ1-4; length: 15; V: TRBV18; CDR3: CASSPRQAKNEKLFF; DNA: TGTGCCAGCTCACCGAGGCAGGCTAAGAATGAAAAACTGTTTTTT
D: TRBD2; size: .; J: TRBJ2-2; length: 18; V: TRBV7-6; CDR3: CASSGTGTSGGYTGELFF; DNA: TGTGCCAGCAGCGGTACCGGGACTAGCGGGGGGTACACCGGGGAGCTGTTTTTT
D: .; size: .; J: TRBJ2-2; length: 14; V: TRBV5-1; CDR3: CASSFGDRTGELFF; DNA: TGCGCCAGCAGCTTCGGGGATCGGACCGGGGAGCTGTTTTTT
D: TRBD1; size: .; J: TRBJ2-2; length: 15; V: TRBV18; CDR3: CASSPGTGNVGELFF; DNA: TGTGCCAGCTCACCCGGGACAGGGAACGTCGGGGAGCTGTTTTTT
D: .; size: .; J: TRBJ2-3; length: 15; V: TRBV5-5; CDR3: CATAGLGGSTDTQYF; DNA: TGTGCCACCGCTGGACTAGGGGGAAGCACAGATACGCAGTATTTT
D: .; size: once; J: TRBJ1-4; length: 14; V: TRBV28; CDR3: CASSLSGSLKGLFF; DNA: TGTGCCAGCAGTTTATCGGGCAGCCTGAAAGGGCTGTTTTTT
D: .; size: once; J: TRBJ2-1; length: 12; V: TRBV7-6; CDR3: CASSHQRAEQFF; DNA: TGTGCCAGCAGCCATCAGCGGGCGGAGCAGTTCTTC
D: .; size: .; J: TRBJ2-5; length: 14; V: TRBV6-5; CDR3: CASSPEDGWETQYF; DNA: TGTGCCAGCAGCCCCGAGGACGGGTGGGAGACCCAGTACTTC
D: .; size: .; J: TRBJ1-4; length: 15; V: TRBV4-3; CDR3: CASSQDWRTNEKLFF; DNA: TGCGCCAGCAGCCAAGATTGGAGGACTAATGAAAAACTGTTTTTT
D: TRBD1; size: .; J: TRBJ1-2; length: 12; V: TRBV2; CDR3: CARIQGADGYTF; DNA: TGTGCCAGGATACAGGGGGCGGATGGCTACACCTTC
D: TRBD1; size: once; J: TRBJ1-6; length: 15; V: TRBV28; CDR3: CASSLPGQVVSPLHF; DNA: TGTGCCAGCAGTTTACCGGGACAGGTGGTTTCACCCCTCCACTTT
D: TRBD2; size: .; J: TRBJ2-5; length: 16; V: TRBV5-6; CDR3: CASSLSAGGPLETQYF; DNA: TGTGCCAGCAGCTTGTCGGCGGGAGGGCCCTTGGAGACCCAGTACTTC
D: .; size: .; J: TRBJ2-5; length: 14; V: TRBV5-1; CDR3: CASSAARRRETQYF; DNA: TGCGCCAGCAGCGCCGCCAGGCGAAGGGAGACCCAGTACTTC
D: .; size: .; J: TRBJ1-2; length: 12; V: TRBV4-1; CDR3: CAGGDGGYGYTF; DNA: TGCGCCGGAGGGGACGGCGGCTATGGCTACACCTTC
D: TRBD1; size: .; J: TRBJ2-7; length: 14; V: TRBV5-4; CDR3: CASGSATGAGEQYF; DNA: TGTGCCAGCGGAAGCGCGACAGGGGCAGGAGAGCAGTACTTC
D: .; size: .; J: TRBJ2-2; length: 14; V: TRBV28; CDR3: CASTTTGSTGELFF; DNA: TGTGCCAGCACAACTACGGGGAGCACCGGGGAGCTGTTTTTT
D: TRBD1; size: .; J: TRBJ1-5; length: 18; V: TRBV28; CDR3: CASTPLGSRGRGNQPQHF; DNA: TGTGCCAGCACCCCTCTGGGGTCCAGGGGGCGGGGCAATCAGCCCCAGCATTTT
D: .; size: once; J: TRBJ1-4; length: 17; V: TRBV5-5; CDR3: CASSLILSLTTNEKLFF; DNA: TGTGCCAGCAGCTTGATCCTGAGTTTAACAACTAATGAAAAACTGTTTTTT
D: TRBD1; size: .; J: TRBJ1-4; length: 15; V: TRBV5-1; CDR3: CASSSTGDGNEKLFF; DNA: TGCGCCAGCAGCTCAACAGGGGATGGTAATGAAAAACTGTTTTTT
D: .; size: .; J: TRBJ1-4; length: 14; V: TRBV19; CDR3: CASSIGRANEKLFF; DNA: TGTGCCAGTAGTATTGGGCGGGCAAATGAAAAACTGTTTTTT
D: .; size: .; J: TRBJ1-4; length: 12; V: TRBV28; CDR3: CASSPQGEKLFF; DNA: TGTGCCAGCAGTCCCCAAGGGGAAAAACTGTTTTTT
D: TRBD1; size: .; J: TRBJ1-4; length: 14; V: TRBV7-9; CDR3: CASSQGQGNEKLFF; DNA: TGTGCCAGCAGCCAAGGACAGGGAAATGAAAAACTGTTTTTT
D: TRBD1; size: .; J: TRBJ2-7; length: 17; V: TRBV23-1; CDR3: CASGRVGDRVLTYEQYF; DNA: TGCGCCAGCGGACGAGTGGGGGACAGGGTTCTTACCTACGAGCAGTACTTC
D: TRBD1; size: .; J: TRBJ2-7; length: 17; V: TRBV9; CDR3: CASSVGLSQGAFYEQYF; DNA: TGTGCCAGCAGCGTAGGCCTTTCACAGGGGGCCTTCTACGAGCAGTACTTC
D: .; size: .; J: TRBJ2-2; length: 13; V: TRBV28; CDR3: CASRTGNTGELFF; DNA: TGTGCCAGCAGAACAGGGAACACCGGGGAGCTGTTTTTT
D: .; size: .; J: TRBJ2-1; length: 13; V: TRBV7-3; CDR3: CASSLSSYNEQFF; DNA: TGTGCCAGCAGCCTGTCCTCCTACAATGAGCAGTTCTTC
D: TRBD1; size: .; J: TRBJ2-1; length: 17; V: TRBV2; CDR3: CASSAPAGGTYYNEQFF; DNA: TGTGCCAGCAGTGCCCCGGCAGGGGGAACATATTACAATGAGCAGTTCTTC
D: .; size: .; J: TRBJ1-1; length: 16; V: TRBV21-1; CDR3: CASSKARQGLSTEAFF; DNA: TGTGCCAGCAGCAAAGCAAGACAGGGTCTAAGCACTGAAGCTTTCTTT
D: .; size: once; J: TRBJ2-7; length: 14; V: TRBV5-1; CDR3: CASSLESWVYEQYF; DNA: TGCGCCAGCAGCTTGGAATCTTGGGTCTACGAGCAGTACTTC
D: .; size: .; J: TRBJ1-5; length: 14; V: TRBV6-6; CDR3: CASSPSMGNQPQHF; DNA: TGTGCCAGCAGCCCTTCAATGGGCAATCAGCCCCAGCATTTT
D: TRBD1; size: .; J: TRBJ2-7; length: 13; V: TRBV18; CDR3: CASSPDRAYEQYF; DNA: TGTGCCAGCTCACCAGACAGGGCCTACGAGCAGTACTTC
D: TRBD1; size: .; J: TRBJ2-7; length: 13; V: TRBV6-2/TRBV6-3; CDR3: CASSEGARYEQYF; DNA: TGTGCCAGCAGTGAGGGGGCGCGGTACGAGCAGTACTTC
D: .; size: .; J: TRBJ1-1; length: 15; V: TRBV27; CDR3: CASSFIGAGDTEAFF; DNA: TGTGCCAGCAGTTTTATCGGGGCTGGGGACACTGAAGCTTTCTTT
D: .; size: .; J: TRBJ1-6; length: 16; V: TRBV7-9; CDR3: CASSSQGSSYNSPLHF; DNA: TGTGCCAGCAGCTCTCAGGGGAGCTCCTATAATTCACCCCTCCACTTT
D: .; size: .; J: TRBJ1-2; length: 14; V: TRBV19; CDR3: CASSSRGGLYGYTF; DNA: TGTGCCAGTAGTTCCCGGGGGGGGCTCTATGGCTACACCTTC
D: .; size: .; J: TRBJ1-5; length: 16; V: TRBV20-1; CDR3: CSASTLGDFSNQPQHF; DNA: TGCAGTGCTAGTACCCTCGGAGATTTTTCTAATCAGCCCCAGCATTTT
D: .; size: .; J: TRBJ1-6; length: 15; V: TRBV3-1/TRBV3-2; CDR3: CASSQAWGGDSPLHF; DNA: TGTGCCAGCAGCCAAGCCTGGGGAGGGGATTCACCCCTCCACTTT
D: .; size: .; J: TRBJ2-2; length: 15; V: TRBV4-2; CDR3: CASSQGTKNTGELFF; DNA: TGTGCCAGCAGCCAAGGGACAAAGAACACCGGGGAGCTGTTTTTT
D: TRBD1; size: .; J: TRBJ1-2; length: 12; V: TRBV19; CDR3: CASRDRLYGYTF; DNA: TGTGCCAGTCGGGACAGACTCTATGGCTACACCTTC
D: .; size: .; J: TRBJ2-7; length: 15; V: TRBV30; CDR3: CAWSGLKGGRGEQYF; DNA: TGTGCCTGGAGTGGATTAAAGGGGGGAAGGGGCGAGCAGTACTTC
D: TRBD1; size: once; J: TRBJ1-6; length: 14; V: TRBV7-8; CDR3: CASSTGTGGSPLHF; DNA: TGTGCCAGCAGCACCGGGACAGGGGGGTCACCCCTCCACTTT
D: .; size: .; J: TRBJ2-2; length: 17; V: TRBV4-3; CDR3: CASSQDWVGGNTGELFF; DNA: TGCGCCAGCAGCCAAGATTGGGTGGGGGGCAACACCGGGGAGCTGTTTTTT
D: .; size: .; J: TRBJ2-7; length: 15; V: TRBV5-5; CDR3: CASSLAQLVGGEQYF; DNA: TGTGCCAGCAGCTTGGCTCAGCTAGTAGGCGGCGAGCAGTACTTC
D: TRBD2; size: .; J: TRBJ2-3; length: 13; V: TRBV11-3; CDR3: CASSFRGRDTQYF; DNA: TGTGCCAGCAGCTTCCGCGGGAGGGATACGCAGTATTTT
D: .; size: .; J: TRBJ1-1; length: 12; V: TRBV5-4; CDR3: CASSYKRTEAFF; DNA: TGTGCCAGCAGCTACAAAAGGACAGAGGCTTTCTTT
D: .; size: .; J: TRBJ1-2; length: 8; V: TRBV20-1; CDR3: CSDQSYTF; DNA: TGCAGTGACCAGAGCTACACCTTC
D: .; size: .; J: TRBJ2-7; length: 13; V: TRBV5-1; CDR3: CASSIGGTYEQYF; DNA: TGCGCCAGCAGCATCGGGGGTACCTACGAGCAGTACTTC
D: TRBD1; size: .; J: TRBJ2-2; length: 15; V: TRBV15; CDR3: CATSRGTGDTGELFF; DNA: TGTGCCACCAGCAGAGGCACAGGGGATACCGGGGAGCTGTTTTTT
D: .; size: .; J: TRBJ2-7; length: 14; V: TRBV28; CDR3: CASSFGAMGPRLYF; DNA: TGTGCCAGCAGTTTTGGAGCGATGGGTCCTAGGTTATACTTC
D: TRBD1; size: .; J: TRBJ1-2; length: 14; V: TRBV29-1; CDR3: CSAGLGTGGDGYTF; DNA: TGCAGCGCCGGCCTCGGGACAGGGGGCGATGGCTACACCTTC
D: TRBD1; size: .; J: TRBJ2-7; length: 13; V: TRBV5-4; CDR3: CASSLGRGLEQYF; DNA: TGTGCCAGCAGCTTAGGCAGGGGGCTCGAGCAGTACTTC
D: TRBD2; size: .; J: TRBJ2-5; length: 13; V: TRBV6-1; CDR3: CASSEWGGETQYF; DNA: TGTGCCAGCAGTGAGTGGGGGGGAGAGACCCAGTACTTC
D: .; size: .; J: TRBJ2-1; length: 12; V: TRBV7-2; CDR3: CASSSGAYEQFF; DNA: TGTGCCAGCAGCTCAGGGGCGTATGAGCAGTTCTTC